This T cell receptor beta chain originates from a study of glioma-infiltrating T cells after dendritic cell vaccination. The data were produced by immunoSEQ multiplex PCR, yet TCRdb's version contains in-frame clones alone and is incomplete. The sample holds tens of thousands of clones, approximately 83% seen once. Time point in this sample: after dendritic cell vaccination, including at tumor progression/relapse. Trimming left V 8 bases short and J 6 bases short, with 17 bases between. The CDR3 has 14 residues. Germline V lookup: CDR1 MRHNA, CDR2 SNTAGT. Sequenced here: blood, sampled after dendritic cell vaccination. The TCR was taken from a human donor with glioblastoma. The chain is built from TRBV6-4 and TRBJ2-1; D not certain. CDR3 amino acids: CASSDPGLGNEQFF. As DNA, the CDR3 is TGTGCCAGCTCTGACCCGGGTTTAGGCAATGAGCAGTTCTTC.